This record covers a single TCR beta chain. Its antigen is not known. This sample stems from a study of cytomegalovirus exposure and HLA in healthy donors. Healthy bone marrow donors made up the cohort. The PCR employed 60 Vbeta primers together with 13 Jbeta primers. Profiling relied on immunoSEQ multiplex PCR, and the TCRdb table lists in-frame clones only, not all of them. The data show around 100,000 clones, with about 81% seen just once and roughly 4.3% held by the top ten. The CDR3 loop spans 16 amino acids. V lost 4 bases, J lost 4 bases, and 9 bases stayed unmatched. From germline, CDR1 is SGHTS and CDR2 YDEGEE. Whole-study findings and limits: Later analysis showed most CMV-associated TCR beta chains appearing HLA-restricted.

The material sequenced was PBMCs. The TCR sequence derives from a woman in her thirties or forties in good health and CMV-seropositive. The gene calls are TRBV5-8 and TRBJ2-1; TRBD1 aligns across 9 bases. CDR3 residues: CASSAQNRGPYNEQFF. For the CDR3, the DNA is TGTGCCAGCAGCGCACAAAACAGGGGGCCTTACAATGAGCAGTTCTTC.